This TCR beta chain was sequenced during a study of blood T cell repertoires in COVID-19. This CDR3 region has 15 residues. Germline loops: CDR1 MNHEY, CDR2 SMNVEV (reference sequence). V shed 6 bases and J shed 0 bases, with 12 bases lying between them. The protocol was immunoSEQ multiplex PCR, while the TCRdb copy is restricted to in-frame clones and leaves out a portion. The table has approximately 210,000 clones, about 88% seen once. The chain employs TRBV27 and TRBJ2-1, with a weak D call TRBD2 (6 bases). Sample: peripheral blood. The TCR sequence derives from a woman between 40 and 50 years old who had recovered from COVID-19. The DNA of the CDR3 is TGTGCCAGCAGGCGGGGACTTATCTCCTACAATGAGCAGTTCTTC. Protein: CASRRGLISYNEQFF.